The rows below give T cell receptor beta chains drawn from one sample of a study of neoadjuvant anti-PD-1 for oral cavity cancer. The data were produced by immunoSEQ multiplex PCR, yet TCRdb's version contains in-frame clones alone and is incomplete. Among tens of thousands of clones listed, over 70% were seen once. The sequences come from PBMCs, collected before nivolumab (anti-PD-1) treatment. The source of these receptors is a person aged 40 to 85 with oral cavity squamous cell carcinoma. Both conserved end residues are part of each CDR3. The D gene is left open where the match is weak. Expanded clones get a size class; other rows say once, few or many, or leave the size out.

clone_size,v_call,d_call,j_call,cdr3_aa,cdr3_nt
few,TRBV5-4,-,TRBJ1-2,CASSAGTHDGYTF,TGTGCCAGCAGCGCCGGGACACACGATGGCTACACCTTC
-,TRBV5-1,TRBD1,TRBJ2-2,CATREPGQSTTGELFF,TGCGCCACCAGAGAACCGGGACAGAGCACCACCGGGGAGCTGTTTTTT
-,TRBV5-1,-,TRBJ1-1,CASSLAVSSNTEAFF,TGCGCCAGCAGCTTGGCGGTCTCATCGAACACTGAAGCTTTCTTT
-,TRBV5-8,-,TRBJ1-1,CASSLVGSNTEAFF,TGTGCCAGCAGCTTAGTTGGGTCGAACACTGAAGCTTTCTTT
-,TRBV4-1,-,TRBJ1-1,CASSPDSLTNTEAFF,TGCGCCAGCAGCCCGGACAGTCTGACGAACACTGAAGCTTTCTTT
-,TRBV2,-,TRBJ2-3,CASTMEFTDTQYF,TGTGCCAGCACAATGGAGTTCACAGATACGCAGTATTTT
few,TRBV6-5,-,TRBJ1-1,CASSYFPLNTEAFF,TGTGCCAGCAGTTACTTCCCACTTAACACTGAAGCTTTCTTT
-,TRBV11-2,-,TRBJ1-2,CASSRRTDYGYTF,TGTGCCAGCAGCCGCAGGACAGACTATGGCTACACCTTC
-,TRBV5-1,-,TRBJ2-1,CASSSGGPGGSYNEQFF,TGCGCCAGCAGCTCTGGCGGTCCCGGGGGATCCTACAATGAGCAGTTCTTC
-,TRBV4-1,TRBD1,TRBJ1-4,CASSRTPGQGTTNEKLFF,TGCGCCAGCAGCCGAACCCCGGGACAGGGGACAACTAATGAAAAACTGTTTTTT
-,TRBV4-1,-,TRBJ2-2,CASSPTGVTGELFF,TGCGCCAGCAGCCCAACTGGAGTCACCGGGGAGCTGTTTTTT
-,TRBV5-4,-,TRBJ1-1,CASSSPRTDLNTEAFF,TGTGCCAGCAGCTCCCCCAGGACGGATTTGAACACTGAAGCTTTCTTT
-,TRBV19,-,TRBJ1-2,CASRPGQAYGYTF,TGTGCCAGTAGGCCAGGGCAGGCCTATGGCTACACCTTC
-,TRBV5-1,-,TRBJ1-3,CASSLAGGAYGNTIYF,TGCGCCAGCAGCTTGGCCGGGGGGGCTTATGGAAACACCATATATTTT
-,TRBV29-1,-,TRBJ2-1,CSVRLAGNSYNEQFF,TGCAGCGTTAGGTTGGCAGGCAATTCCTACAATGAGCAGTTCTTC
-,TRBV5-8,TRBD2,TRBJ2-3,CASSLTSGVTDTQYF,TGTGCCAGCAGCCTGACTAGCGGGGTGACGGATACGCAGTATTTT
-,TRBV11-2,TRBD2,TRBJ2-1,CASSLGLSSGRVGNEQFF,TGTGCCAGCAGCTTGGGGTTGTCTAGCGGGAGGGTGGGCAATGAGCAGTTCTTC
-,TRBV9,TRBD1,TRBJ2-1,CASSVVGQGYNEQFF,TGTGCCAGCAGCGTAGTAGGACAGGGTTACAATGAGCAGTTCTTC
-,TRBV19,-,TRBJ2-5,CASRGPTQETQYF,TGTGCCAGTAGGGGGCCGACCCAAGAGACCCAGTACTTC
few,TRBV28,TRBD1,TRBJ1-1,CASSLMGTDDTEAFF,TGTGCCAGCAGTTTGATGGGGACAGATGACACTGAAGCTTTCTTT
-,TRBV27,-,TRBJ1-5,CASSLRGQPQHF,TGTGCCAGCAGTTTAAGGGGCCAGCCCCAGCATTTT
once,TRBV5-1,TRBD1,TRBJ1-2,CASSPDRGYGGYTF,TGCGCCAGCAGCCCGGACAGGGGTTACGGTGGCTACACCTTC
-,TRBV11-2,-,TRBJ2-5,CASRLLGETQYF,TGTGCCAGCCGGCTCTTGGGGGAGACCCAGTACTTC
once,TRBV5-1,-,TRBJ1-2,CASSPGQKGYTF,TGCGCCAGCAGCCCCGGACAGAAGGGCTACACCTTC
-,TRBV10-2,-,TRBJ1-1,CASRGPANTEAFF,TGCGCCAGCAGAGGACCGGCGAACACTGAAGCTTTCTTT
-,TRBV25-1,TRBD2,TRBJ2-3,CASSDKGLAADTQYF,TGTGCCAGCAGTGATAAGGGACTAGCGGCAGATACGCAGTATTTT
-,TRBV19,-,TRBJ2-1,CASSIRRSNEQFF,TGTGCCAGTAGTATAAGGCGGAGCAATGAGCAGTTCTTC
-,TRBV7-9,-,TRBJ1-2,CASSLQATVNGYTF,TGTGCCAGCAGCTTACAGGCGACAGTGAATGGCTACACCTTC
-,TRBV19,TRBD1,TRBJ1-4,CASSPKQGRNEKLFF,TGTGCCAGTAGTCCAAAACAGGGGAGGAATGAAAAACTGTTTTTT
-,TRBV7-8,TRBD2,TRBJ2-7,CASSPGGGVHYEQYF,TGTGCCAGCAGCCCGGGGGGTGGGGTACACTACGAGCAGTACTTC
-,TRBV14,-,TRBJ2-3,CASSPLSSGGTDTQYF,TGTGCCAGCAGCCCCCTTTCCAGCGGAGGCACAGATACGCAGTATTTT
-,TRBV5-1,-,TRBJ2-3,CASSLAQGNTDTQYF,TGCGCCAGCAGCTTGGCCCAGGGAAACACAGATACGCAGTATTTT
-,TRBV27,TRBD1,TRBJ1-2,CASNLRDRANYGYTF,TGTGCCAGCAATCTCCGGGACAGGGCCAACTATGGCTACACCTTC
-,TRBV19,-,TRBJ1-2,CASSIGPGANYGYTF,TGTGCCAGTAGTATAGGTCCGGGGGCGAACTATGGCTACACCTTC
-,TRBV7-3,TRBD2,TRBJ2-2,CASSLSASGRGGELFF,TGTGCCAGCAGCTTATCGGCTAGCGGGAGGGGCGGGGAGCTGTTTTTT
-,TRBV6-6,-,TRBJ1-6,CASSYPLGLPLHF,TGTGCCAGCAGTTACCCCCTTGGGTTACCCCTCCACTTT
-,TRBV9,TRBD2,TRBJ2-3,CASSVGPAGNTGDTQYF,TGTGCCAGCAGCGTAGGGCCAGCGGGGAACACAGGAGATACGCAGTATTTT
-,TRBV6-5,-,TRBJ2-5,CASSYSVAGPETQYF,TGTGCCAGCAGTTACTCTGTCGCGGGGCCAGAGACCCAGTACTTC
once,TRBV6-6,-,TRBJ1-1,CASSGFTEAFF,TGTGCCAGCTCAGGGTTCACTGAAGCTTTCTTT
-,TRBV9,-,TRBJ1-3,CASVGNGNTIYF,TGTGCCAGTGTAGGGAACGGAAACACCATATATTTT
-,TRBV7-9,TRBD1,TRBJ1-1,CASSSDRLPNTEAFF,TGTGCCAGCAGCTCGGACAGGCTTCCGAACACTGAAGCTTTCTTT
few,TRBV5-1,-,TRBJ1-1,CASSLSDTMNTEAFF,TGCGCCAGCAGCTTGTCGGACACCATGAACACTGAAGCTTTCTTT
-,TRBV28,-,TRBJ1-2,CASSDTAIYTF,TGTGCCAGCAGTGATACAGCTATCTACACCTTC
-,TRBV11-2,-,TRBJ2-5,CASSLGPETQYF,TGTGCCAGCAGCCTTGGGCCAGAGACCCAGTACTTC
-,TRBV28,TRBD2,TRBJ2-7,CASTRGGSGEQYF,TGTGCCAGCACCCGGGGCGGGAGCGGCGAGCAGTACTTC